This is a list of T cell receptor beta chains from one sample in a study of blood T cell repertoires in COVID-19. This table comes from immunoSEQ multiplex PCR, and its TCRdb copy is limited to in-frame clones, with some not included. The sample yields about 250,000 clones, about nine tenths seen once. The sequenced material came from PBMCs or T cells enriched from blood (not recorded which). The receptors stem from a man younger than 30 who had recovered from COVID-19. The CDR3 runs from the conserved cysteine through the conserved F or W. Each record gives: clone size, D gene, V gene, J gene, CDR3 protein, CDR3 DNA. D genes are given only for firm matches. Where a row states a size, it is once, few, many or the class of an expanded clone; other rows omit it.

NA	TRBD2	TRBV28	TRBJ2-2	CASSRRRTSGSTGELFF	TGTGCCAGCAGTCGAAGGCGGACTAGCGGGAGTACCGGGGAGCTGTTTTTT
NA	TRBD1	TRBV7-8	TRBJ1-2	CASTPPGQGWFGYTF	TGTGCCAGCACCCCCCCGGGACAGGGGTGGTTTGGCTACACCTTC
NA	NA	TRBV18	TRBJ1-5	CASSTQPPGNEPQHF	TGTGCCAGCTCAACACAACCTCCAGGGAATGAGCCCCAGCATTTT
NA	TRBD1	TRBV6-5	TRBJ1-6	CASSYSRTGDSPLHF	TGTGCCAGCAGTTACAGTCGGACAGGGGATTCACCCCTCCACTTT
NA	NA	TRBV7-9	TRBJ1-2	CASSSSGTNNYGYTF	TGTGCCAGCAGCTCCTCCGGGACAAATAACTATGGCTACACCTTC
NA	NA	TRBV20-1	TRBJ2-1	CSARLVNEQFF	TGCAGTGCTAGACTAGTCAATGAGCAGTTCTTC
NA	NA	TRBV7-3	TRBJ2-7	CASSVWSGPYEQYF	TGTGCCAGCAGCGTCTGGAGCGGCCCCTACGAGCAGTACTTC
NA	TRBD1	TRBV18	TRBJ1-3	CASSLTGGTGNTIYF	TGTGCCAGCTCCCTGACAGGGGGCACTGGAAACACCATATATTTT
NA	TRBD2	TRBV7-2	TRBJ2-1	CASSLARTSSYEQFF	TGTGCCAGCAGCTTAGCTCGGACTAGCTCCTACGAGCAGTTCTTC
NA	NA	TRBV28	TRBJ2-7	CASSLQTRSYEQYF	TGTGCCAGCAGTCTTCAGACTCGGTCCTACGAGCAGTACTTC
NA	NA	TRBV6-5	TRBJ2-5	CASSTGAETQYF	TGTGCCAGCAGCACAGGTGCGGAGACCCAGTACTTC
NA	NA	TRBV12-3/TRBV12-4	TRBJ2-3	CASRSVGTDTQYF	TGTGCCAGCAGGTCGGTCGGCACAGATACGCAGTATTTT
NA	NA	TRBV7-9	TRBJ1-2	CASSLARGLRSYGYTF	TGTGCCAGCAGCTTAGCTAGGGGCCTAAGATCCTATGGCTACACCTTC
NA	TRBD1	TRBV12-3/TRBV12-4	TRBJ1-2	CASSHGQGGHTF	TGTGCCAGCAGTCATGGACAGGGCGGCCACACCTTC
NA	NA	TRBV7-8	TRBJ1-1	CASSFNYLGSEAFF	TGTGCCAGCAGCTTTAACTACCTCGGCAGTGAAGCTTTCTTT
NA	NA	TRBV6-8	TRBJ1-5	CASSHRGNQPQHF	TGTGCCAGCAGTCACCGGGGTAATCAGCCCCAGCATTTT
NA	NA	TRBV4-1	TRBJ2-1	CASSQDRGEEQFF	TGCGCCAGCAGCCAAGACAGGGGGGAAGAGCAGTTCTTC
few	TRBD1	TRBV24-1	TRBJ1-5	CATSDRTGNWNQPQHF	TGTGCCACCAGTGACCGGACAGGGAATTGGAATCAGCCCCAGCATTTT
NA	NA	TRBV5-6	TRBJ1-6	CASSWEGSSYNSPLHF	TGTGCCAGCAGCTGGGAGGGGAGCTCCTATAATTCACCCCTCCACTTT
NA	TRBD2	TRBV5-6	TRBJ2-3	CASSPPGTSGRATDTQYF	TGTGCCAGCAGCCCTCCCGGGACTAGCGGGAGAGCCACAGATACGCAGTATTTT
NA	TRBD2	TRBV13	TRBJ2-5	CASSLESPLSSGGQETQYF	TGTGCCAGCAGCTTAGAATCCCCCTTGTCTAGCGGGGGGCAAGAGACCCAGTACTTC
few	TRBD2	TRBV7-2	TRBJ2-5	CASSTAPSGGALETQYF	TGTGCCAGCAGCACCGCCCCTAGCGGGGGGGCTCTAGAGACCCAGTACTTC
NA	TRBD2	TRBV9	TRBJ2-5	CASSPREGQETQYF	TGTGCCAGCAGCCCCAGGGAGGGTCAAGAGACCCAGTACTTC
NA	NA	TRBV9	TRBJ2-1	CASSVSGGNEQFF	TGTGCCAGCAGCGTGTCAGGGGGGAATGAGCAGTTCTTC
NA	TRBD1	TRBV19	TRBJ2-7	CASSMWTGVDEQYF	TGTGCCAGTAGTATGTGGACAGGGGTCGACGAGCAGTACTTC
NA	TRBD2	TRBV11-2	TRBJ2-3	CASRGIAGPTDTQYF	TGTGCCAGCAGAGGGATAGCGGGGCCCACAGATACGCAGTATTTT
NA	NA	TRBV2	TRBJ2-2	CASSDQGTNTGELFF	TGTGCCAGCAGTGATCAGGGGACGAACACCGGGGAGCTGTTTTTT
few	NA	TRBV24-1	TRBJ1-2	CATSDPQANYGYTF	TGTGCCACCAGTGATCCACAGGCTAACTATGGCTACACCTTC
NA	NA	TRBV5-1	TRBJ2-1	CASSRGGHNEQFF	TGCGCCAGCAGCCGGGGAGGCCACAATGAGCAGTTCTTC
NA	TRBD1	TRBV6-5	TRBJ1-1	CASSYSRTGRAFF	TGTGCCAGCAGTTACTCAAGGACAGGGAGAGCTTTCTTT
NA	TRBD2	TRBV4-1	TRBJ2-3	CASSQTSGGARDTQYF	TGCGCCAGCAGCCAGACTAGCGGGGGGGCCAGAGATACGCAGTATTTT
few	NA	TRBV7-2	TRBJ1-2	CASSLVWQDHYGYTF	TGTGCCAGCAGCTTAGTCTGGCAGGATCACTATGGCTACACCTTC
NA	TRBD1	TRBV29-1	TRBJ1-3	CSGSDRAGNTIYF	TGCAGCGGATCGGACAGGGCTGGAAACACCATATATTTT
NA	TRBD2	TRBV7-8	TRBJ2-1	CASSLTSGSGYNEQFF	TGTGCCAGCAGCTTGACTAGCGGGAGCGGGTACAATGAGCAGTTCTTC